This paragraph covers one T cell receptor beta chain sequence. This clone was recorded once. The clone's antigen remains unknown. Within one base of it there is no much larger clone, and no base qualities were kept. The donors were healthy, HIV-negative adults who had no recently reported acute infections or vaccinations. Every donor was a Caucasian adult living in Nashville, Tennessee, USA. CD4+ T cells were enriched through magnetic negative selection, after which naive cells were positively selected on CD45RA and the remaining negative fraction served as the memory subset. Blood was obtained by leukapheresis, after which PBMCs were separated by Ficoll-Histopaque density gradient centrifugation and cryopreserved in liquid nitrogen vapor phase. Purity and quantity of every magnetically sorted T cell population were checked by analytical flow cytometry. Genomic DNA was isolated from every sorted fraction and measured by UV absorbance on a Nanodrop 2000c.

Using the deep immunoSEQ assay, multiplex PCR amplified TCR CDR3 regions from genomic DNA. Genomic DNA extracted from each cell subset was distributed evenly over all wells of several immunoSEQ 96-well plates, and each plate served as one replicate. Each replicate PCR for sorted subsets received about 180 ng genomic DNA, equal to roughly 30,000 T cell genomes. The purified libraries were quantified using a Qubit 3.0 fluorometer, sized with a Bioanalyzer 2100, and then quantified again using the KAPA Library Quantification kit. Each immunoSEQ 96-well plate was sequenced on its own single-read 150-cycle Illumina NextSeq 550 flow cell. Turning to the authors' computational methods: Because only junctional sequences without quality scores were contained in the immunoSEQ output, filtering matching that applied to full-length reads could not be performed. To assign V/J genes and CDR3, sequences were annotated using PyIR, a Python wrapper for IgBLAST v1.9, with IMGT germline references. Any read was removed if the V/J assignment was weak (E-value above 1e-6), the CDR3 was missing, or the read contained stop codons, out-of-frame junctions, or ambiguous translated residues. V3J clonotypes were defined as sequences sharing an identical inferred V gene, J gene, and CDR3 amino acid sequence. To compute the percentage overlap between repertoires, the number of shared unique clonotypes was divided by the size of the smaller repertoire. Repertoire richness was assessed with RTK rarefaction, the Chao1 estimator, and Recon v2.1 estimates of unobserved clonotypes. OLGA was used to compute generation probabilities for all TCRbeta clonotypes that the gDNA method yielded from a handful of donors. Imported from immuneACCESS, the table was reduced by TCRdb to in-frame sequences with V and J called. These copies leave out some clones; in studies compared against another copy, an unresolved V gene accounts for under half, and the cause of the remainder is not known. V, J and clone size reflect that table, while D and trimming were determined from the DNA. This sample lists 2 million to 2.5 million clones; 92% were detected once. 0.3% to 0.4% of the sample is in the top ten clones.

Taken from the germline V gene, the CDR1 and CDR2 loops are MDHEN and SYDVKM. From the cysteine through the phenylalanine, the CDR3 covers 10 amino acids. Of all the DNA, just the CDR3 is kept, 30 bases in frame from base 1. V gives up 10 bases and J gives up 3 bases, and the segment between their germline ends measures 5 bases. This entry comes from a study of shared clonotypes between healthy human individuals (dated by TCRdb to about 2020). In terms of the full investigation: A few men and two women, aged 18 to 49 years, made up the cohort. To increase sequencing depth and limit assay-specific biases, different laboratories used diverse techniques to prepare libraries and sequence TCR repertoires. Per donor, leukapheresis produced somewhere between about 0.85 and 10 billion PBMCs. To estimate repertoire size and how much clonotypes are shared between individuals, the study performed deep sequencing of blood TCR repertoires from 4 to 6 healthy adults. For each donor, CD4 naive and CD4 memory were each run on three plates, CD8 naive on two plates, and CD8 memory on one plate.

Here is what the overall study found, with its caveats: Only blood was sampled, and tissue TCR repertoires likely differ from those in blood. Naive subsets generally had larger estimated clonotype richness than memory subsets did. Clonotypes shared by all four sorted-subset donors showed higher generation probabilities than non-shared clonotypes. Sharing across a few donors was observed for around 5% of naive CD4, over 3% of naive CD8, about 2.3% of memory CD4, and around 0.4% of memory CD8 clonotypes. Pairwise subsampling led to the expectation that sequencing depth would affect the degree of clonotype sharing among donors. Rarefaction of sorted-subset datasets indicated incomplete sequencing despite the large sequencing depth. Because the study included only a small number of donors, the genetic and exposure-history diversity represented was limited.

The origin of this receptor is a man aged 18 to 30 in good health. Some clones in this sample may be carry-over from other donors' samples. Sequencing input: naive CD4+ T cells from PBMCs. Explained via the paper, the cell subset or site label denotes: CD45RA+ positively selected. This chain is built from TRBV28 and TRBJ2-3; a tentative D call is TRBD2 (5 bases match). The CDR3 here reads CATGTDTQYF. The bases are TGTGCCACGGGGACAGATACGCAGTATTTT.